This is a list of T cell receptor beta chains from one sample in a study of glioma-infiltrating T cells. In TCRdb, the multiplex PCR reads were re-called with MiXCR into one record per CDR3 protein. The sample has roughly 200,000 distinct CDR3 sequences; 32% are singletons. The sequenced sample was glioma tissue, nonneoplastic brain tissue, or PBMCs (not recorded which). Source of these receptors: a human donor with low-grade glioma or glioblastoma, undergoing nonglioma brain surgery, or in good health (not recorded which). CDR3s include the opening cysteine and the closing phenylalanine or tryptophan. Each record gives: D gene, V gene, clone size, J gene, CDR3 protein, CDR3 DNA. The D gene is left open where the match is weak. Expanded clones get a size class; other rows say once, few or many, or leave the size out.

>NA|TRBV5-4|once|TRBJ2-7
CASSLGEASDEQYF
TGTGCCAGCAGCTTGGGGGAGGCGTCCGACGAGCAGTACTTC
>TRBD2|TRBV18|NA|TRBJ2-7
CASSTAGGSSYEQYF
TGTGCCAGCTCAACAGCGGGAGGGTCCTCCTACGAGCAGTACTTC
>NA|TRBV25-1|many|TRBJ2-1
CASRQAGTNEQFF
TGTGCCAGCAGACAAGCGGGCACAAATGAGCAGTTCTTC
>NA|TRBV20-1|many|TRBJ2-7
CSASGGPYEQYF
TGCAGTGCTAGTGGTGGACCCTACGAGCAGTACTTC
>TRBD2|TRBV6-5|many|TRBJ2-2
CASSYPSGGTGELFF
TGTGCCAGCAGTTACCCCAGCGGGGGCACCGGGGAGCTGTTTTTT
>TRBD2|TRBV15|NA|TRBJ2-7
CATSRDGEAGGGYEKYF
TGTGCCACCAGCAGAGATGGGGAAGCGGGAGGAGGCTACGAGAAGTACTTC
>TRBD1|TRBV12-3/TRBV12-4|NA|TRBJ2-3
CASSSRTGYTDTQYF
TGTGCCAGCAGCTCCCGGACAGGGTACACAGATACGCAGTATTTT
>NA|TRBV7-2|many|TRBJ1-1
CASSLSPPRETEAFF
TGTGCCAGCAGCTTATCGCCCCCCCGAGAGACTGAAGCTTTCTTT
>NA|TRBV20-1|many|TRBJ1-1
CSARVPGFKTEAFF
TGCAGTGCTAGAGTCCCAGGGTTTAAAACTGAAGCTTTCTTT
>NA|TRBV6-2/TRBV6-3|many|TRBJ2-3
CASSIGITDTQYF
TGTGCCAGCAGCATCGGTATTACAGATACGCAGTATTTT
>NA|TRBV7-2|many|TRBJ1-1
CASSLGGPEAFF
TGTGCCAGCAGCTTAGGAGGACCTGAAGCTTTCTTT
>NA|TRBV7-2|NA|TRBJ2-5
CSISFSQYQETQYF
TGTTCCATCAGCTTCAGTCAGTACCAAGAGACCCAGTACTTC
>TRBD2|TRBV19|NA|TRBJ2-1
CASRSGTSGGNEQFF
TGTGCCAGTAGGTCCGGGACTAGCGGGGGCAATGAGCAGTTCTTC
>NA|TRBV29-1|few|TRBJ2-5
CSVPGGEETQYF
TGCAGCGTCCCGGGTGGGGAGGAGACCCAGTACTTC
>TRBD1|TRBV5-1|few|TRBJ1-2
CASSLLGQGPYGYTF
TGCGCCAGCAGCTTGCTCGGACAGGGACCTTATGGCTACACCTTC
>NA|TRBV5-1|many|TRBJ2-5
CASSHRADQETQYF
TGCGCCAGCAGCCACCGGGCGGATCAAGAGACCCAGTACTTC
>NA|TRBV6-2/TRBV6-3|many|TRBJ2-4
CASSPAGSALAKNIQYF
TGTGCCAGCAGCCCCGCGGGGAGCGCCCTAGCCAAAAACATTCAGTACTTC
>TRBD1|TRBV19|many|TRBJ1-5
CASSPELGTGYQPQHF
TGTGCCAGTAGTCCTGAGCTCGGGACAGGTTATCAGCCCCAGCATTTT
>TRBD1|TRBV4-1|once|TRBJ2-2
CASSQVQGARGELFF
TGCGCCAGCAGCCAAGTACAGGGGGCGAGAGGGGAGCTGTTTTTT
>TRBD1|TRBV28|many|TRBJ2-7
CASSFPDRVSEQYF
TGTGCCAGCAGTTTCCCGGACAGGGTTTCCGAGCAGTACTTC
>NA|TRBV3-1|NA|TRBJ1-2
CASSQAAKQHFNYGYTF
TGTGCCAGCAGCCAAGCGGCGAAACAGCATTTTAACTATGGCTACACCTTC
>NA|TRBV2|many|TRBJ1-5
CASSERGVPGPQHF
TGTGCCAGCAGTGAGAGAGGGGTACCTGGCCCCCAGCATTTT
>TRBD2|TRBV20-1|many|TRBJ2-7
CSAPRTGDYYEQYF
TGCAGTGCTCCGAGAACCGGGGACTACTACGAGCAGTACTTC
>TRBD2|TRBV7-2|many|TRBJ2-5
CASSLELASETQYF
TGTGCCAGCAGCTTAGAACTAGCGAGCGAGACCCAGTACTTC
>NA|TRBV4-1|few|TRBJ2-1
CASSQVKPGHSYNEQFF
TGCGCCAGCAGCCAAGTTAAGCCGGGACATTCTTACAATGAGCAGTTCTTC
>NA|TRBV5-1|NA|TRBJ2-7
CASSPRQDHSYEQYF
TGCGCCAGCAGCCCTAGACAGGATCACTCCTACGAGCAGTACTTC
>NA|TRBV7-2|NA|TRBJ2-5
CASSLEEWRAGAVQETQYF
TGTGCCAGCAGCTTAGAGGAATGGCGCGCGGGTGCAGTTCAAGAGACCCAGTACTTC
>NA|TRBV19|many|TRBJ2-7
CASSIVSTLSSYEQYF
TGTGCCAGTAGTATAGTGTCCACCTTGAGCTCCTACGAGCAGTACTTC